The 3 T cell receptor beta chains below were found in one sample sequenced in a study of cytomegalovirus exposure and HLA in healthy donors. With 60 Vbeta and 13 Jbeta primers, the PCR was carried out. Here immunoSEQ multiplex PCR was the method, and the copy in TCRdb shows in-frame clones only, minus some. The sample yields about 200,000 clones, around 77% seen once. The sample taken for sequencing was PBMCs. The receptors were gathered from a man aged 25 to 40 in good health and CMV-seronegative.

For the CDR3, the DNA is TGTGCCAGCAGCCCCCGACAGGGGAGATCGAACACCGGGGAGCTGTTTTTT. Translated, it gives CASSPRQGRSNTGELFF. The rearrangement joins TRBV7-6 to TRBJ2-2; 8 bases align to TRBD1. J was trimmed by 0 bases and V by 5 bases; bases with no gene match: 8. CDR1 is SGHVS and CDR2 is FNYEAQ in the germline V gene. The CDR3 sequence is 17 residues long.

This chain connects TRBV9 to TRBJ2-1; TRBD2 matches 13 bases. CDR1 SGDLS and CDR2 YYNGEE come from the germline V gene. The CDR3 contains 17 residues. The V segment lost 3 bases and the J segment 8 bases; nucleotides outside the gene matches: 11. The CDR3 nucleotides are TGTGCCAGCAGCGAGGGGACTAGCGGGAAAGTTTTGTATGAGCAGTTCTTC. Residues: CASSEGTSGKVLYEQFF.

Here the CDR3 reads CASSESVGTGGRDTEAFF. The CDR3 region has the DNA TGTGCCAGCAGTGAATCGGTGGGAACAGGGGGTCGGGACACTGAAGCTTTCTTT. The chain couples TRBV25-1 to TRBJ1-1; TRBD1 aligns across 8 bases. In germline, CDR1 is MGHDK, CDR2 SYGVNS. The CDR3 sequence is 18 residues long. V was clipped by 1 base and J by 3 bases; unmatched bases: 13.